This T cell receptor (beta chain) is drawn from a study of blood T cell repertoires in COVID-19. J lost 6 bases, V lost 4 bases, and 4 bases had no gene match. Germline assignment: CDR1 SGHTA and CDR2 FQGNSA. The CDR3 sequence is 14 residues long. Data came from immunoSEQ multiplex PCR; TCRdb stores just in-frame clones and leaves some out. The sample carries more than 200,000 clones, 80% to 85% recorded once. This chain joins TRBV7-2 and TRBJ1-3, with 9 nucleotides matching TRBD1. The sample taken for sequencing was peripheral blood. This TCR derives from a woman older than 75 with COVID-19, enrolled during active disease. CDR3 amino acids: CASSSGTGPNTIYF. As DNA, the CDR3 is TGTGCCAGCAGCTCCGGGACAGGGCCAAACACCATATATTTT.